This TCR beta chain stems from a study of glioma-infiltrating T cells after dendritic cell vaccination. CDR1 is PRHDT, CDR2 FYEKMQ, per germline (reference sequence). The CDR3 sequence is 16 residues long. Germline trimming cut 3 bases from V and 0 bases from J; bases unmatched to any gene: 5. This sample's time point: after dendritic cell vaccination, including at tumor progression/relapse. The primer mix had 60 V beta and 13 J beta primers. Profiled with immunoSEQ multiplex PCR; TCRdb holds only in-frame clones, not every one. Here the sample spans fewer than 70,000 clones, over 75% being singletons.

Sequenced material: blood, taken after dendritic cell vaccination. This receptor was obtained from a human donor with glioblastoma. This chain uses TRBV13 with TRBJ1-2; TRBD1 matches 9 bases. The CDR3: CASSLNRDRANYGYTF. The CDR3 region has the DNA TGTGCCAGCAGCTTGAACCGGGACAGGGCTAACTATGGCTACACCTTC. The variable domain in full, with the rest retrieved from reference TRBV13 and TRBJ1-2, is AAGVIQSPRHLIKEKRETATLKCYPIPRHDTVYWYQQGPGQDPQFLISFYEKMQSDKGSIPDRFSAQQFSDYHSELNMSSLELGDSALYFCASSLNRDRANYGYTFGSGTRLTVV.